The 12 T cell receptor beta chains below come from one sample, sequenced in a study of PD-L1 blockade in urothelial cancer. Sequencing used immunoSEQ multiplex PCR; TCRdb keeps in-frame clones, though not all of them. Of 75,000 to 90,000 clones listed, more than 75% are singletons. Material: PBMCs, obtained around atezolizumab (anti-PD-L1) treatment. The origin of the receptors is a man between 65 and 85 years old with urothelial cancer.

V usage is TRBV5-1 and J usage is TRBJ2-2; 9 nucleotides align to TRBD2. This CDR3 is 15 amino acids long. V dropped 4 bases and J dropped 7; count of bases not matched to a gene: 8. Germline CDR1 is SGHRS and CDR2 is YFSETQ. The CDR3 loop reads CASSEIAGAVGELFF. CDR3 DNA: TGCGCCAGCAGCGAGATAGCGGGAGCGGTCGGGGAGCTGTTTTTT.

The V gene is TRBV5-1, the J gene TRBJ2-1; 11 bases fit TRBD2. Trimming at V came to 6 bases and at J to 4 bases, leaving 3 bases not matched to a gene. The CDR3 is made up of 14 amino acids. The germline V gene has CDR1 SGHRS and CDR2 YFSETQ. The CDR3 DNA reads TGCGCCAGCACTGGGACTAGCGGTTACAATGAGCAGTTCTTC. Translation: CASTGTSGYNEQFF.

This chain links TRBV29-1 with TRBJ2-2, with TRBD2 as a possible D gene (5 bases). Germline V gene sequence: CDR1 SQVTM, CDR2 ANQGSEA. Trimming left V 7 bases short and J 2 bases short, with 8 bases between. CDR3 length equals 12 residues. The CDR3 is CSGGLNTGELFF. The CDR3 DNA sequence: TGCAGCGGTGGACTTAACACCGGGGAGCTGTTTTTT.

The V call is TRBV6-5, the J call TRBJ1-3, with D hard to call. Germline V gene lookup returns CDR1 MNHEY and CDR2 SVGAGI. V gave up 2 bases and J gave up 0 bases, with 8 bases separating them. This CDR3 is 15 amino acids long. Here the CDR3 reads CASSYSRGSGNTIYF. CDR3 nucleotides: TGTGCCAGCAGTTACAGCCGGGGCTCTGGAAACACCATATATTTT.

The gene calls are TRBV27 and TRBJ1-5; tentative D call: TRBD1 (5 bases). The V and J ends lost 5 bases and 2 bases respectively, with 25 bases between them. Germline CDR1 and CDR2: MNHEY and SMNVEV (reference sequence). The CDR3 covers 19 residues. The CDR3 here is CASSLGPTRGRRGNQPQHF. For the CDR3, the DNA is TGTGCCAGCAGTCTAGGCCCCACGCGGGGGAGAAGAGGCAATCAGCCCCAGCATTTT.

The V gene is TRBV10-3, the J gene TRBJ1-5, with D possibly TRBD1 on 6 matching bases. Germline V lookup: CDR1 ENHRY, CDR2 SYGVKD. The CDR3 is 14 amino acids. The ends were cut back, 6 bases at V and 4 bases at J, with 13 bases in the middle. CDR3 amino acids: CAISQGLGNQPQHF. DNA of the CDR3: TGTGCCATCAGCCAGGGGTTGGGGAATCAGCCCCAGCATTTT.

J is TRBJ2-2 and V is TRBV5-3; D is uncertain. TRBV5-3 is noted as an ORF with a role that remains uncertain. With 5 bases removed from V and 0 bases from J, the gap between germline ends came to 14 bases. There are 16 residues in the CDR3. The DNA of the CDR3 is TGTGCCAGAAGTAAGATTTGTAGTTCGAACACCGGGGAGCTGTTTTTT. It specifies CARSKICSSNTGELFF.

This rearrangement joins TRBV5-4 to TRBJ2-3; D might be TRBD2 (6 bases). The CDR3 is made up of 17 amino acids. Deletions cut 0 bases from V and 1 base from J, with 15 bases between. Germline values: CDR1 SGHNT, CDR2 YYREEE (reference sequence). CDR3 region: CASSLGLGGSRTDTQYF. DNA of the CDR3: TGTGCCAGCAGCTTGGGTCTGGGAGGATCTCGCACAGATACGCAGTATTTT.

The chain links TRBV11-3 to TRBJ1-3; D unresolved. Germline V gene lookup returns CDR1 SGHNT and CDR2 YENEEA. The CDR3 has 13 residues. Trimming pared 5 bases from V and 0 bases from J, leaving 5 bases between. CDR3 protein: CASSPSSGNTIYF. CDR3 DNA sequence: TGTGCCAGCAGCCCCAGCTCTGGAAACACCATATATTTT.

The rearrangement uses TRBV6-1 and TRBJ1-1; D gene uncertain. Trimming took off 3 bases at V and 4 bases at J, with 12 bases between the two ends. This CDR3 region has 14 residues. Per the germline V gene, CDR1 is MNHNS and CDR2 is SASEGT. As DNA, the CDR3 is TGTGCCAGCAGTGACGACCGACGGGGCACTGAAGCTTTCTTT. Protein sequence: CASSDDRRGTEAFF.

Notes on this clone: This sample includes further DNA sequences coding for the same CDR3. The CDR3 region has the DNA TGTGCCAGCAGACGACAGGGGGCGGGTGAGACTGAAGCTTTCTTT. Protein: CASRRQGAGETEAFF. The V call is TRBV5-4, the J call TRBJ1-1; 10 bases align to TRBD1. CDR1 and CDR2 from the germline V gene are SGHNT and YYREEE (reference sequence). There are 15 residues in the CDR3. V lost 5 bases to trimming and J lost 5 bases; unmatched junction nucleotides: 9.

The rearrangement joins TRBV5-4 to TRBJ1-2; TRBD1 matches at 8 bases. The germline V gene encodes CDR1 SGHNT and CDR2 YYREEE (reference sequence). The CDR3 sequence is 15 residues long. Trimming at V came to 10 bases and at J to 4 bases, leaving 15 bases not matched to a gene. The CDR3 loop reads CAGSYRDRTLYGYTF. The CDR3 DNA is TGTGCCGGGTCTTACCGGGACAGGACCCTCTATGGCTACACCTTC.